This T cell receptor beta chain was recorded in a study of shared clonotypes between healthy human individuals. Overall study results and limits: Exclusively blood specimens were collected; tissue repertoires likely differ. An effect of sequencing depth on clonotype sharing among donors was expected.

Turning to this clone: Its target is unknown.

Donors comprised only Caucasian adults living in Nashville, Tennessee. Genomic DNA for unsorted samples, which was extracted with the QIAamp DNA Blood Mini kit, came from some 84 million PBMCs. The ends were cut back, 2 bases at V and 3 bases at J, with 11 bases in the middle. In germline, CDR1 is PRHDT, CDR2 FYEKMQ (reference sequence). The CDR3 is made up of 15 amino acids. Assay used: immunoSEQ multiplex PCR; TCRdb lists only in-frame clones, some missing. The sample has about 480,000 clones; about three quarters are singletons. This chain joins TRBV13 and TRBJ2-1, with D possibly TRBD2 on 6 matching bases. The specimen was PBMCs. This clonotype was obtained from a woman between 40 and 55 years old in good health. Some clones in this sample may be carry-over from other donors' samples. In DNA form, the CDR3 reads TGTGCCAGCAGCTTACGGGGAGGAGACTACAATGAGCAGTTCTTC. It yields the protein CASSLRGGDYNEQFF.